The 10 T cell receptor beta chains reported below all come from one sample, sequenced in a study of blood T cell repertoires in COVID-19. TCRdb's table, derived via immunoSEQ multiplex PCR, lists solely in-frame clones and lacks some. This table has 200,000 or so clones, under 85% appearing once. The specimen sequenced was peripheral blood. The receptors originated from a man aged 55-75 years with active or convalescent COVID-19.

This clone occurred a few times. The chain uses TRBV4-2 and TRBJ2-1, with 7 bases identical to TRBD2. Germline V lookup: CDR1 LGHNA, CDR2 YNFKEQ. V shed 1 base, J shed 5 bases, and the junction held 5 bases outside the gene matches. This CDR3 has 15 amino acids. The CDR3 DNA is TGTGCCAGCAGCCAAGTTCCGGCGGGAGACAATGAGCAGTTCTTC. Its translation: CASSQVPAGDNEQFF.

The chain combines TRBV12-1 with TRBJ2-7; TRBD1, the table's D call, lacks a check against the DNA. TRBV12-1 is termed a pseudogene. The CDR3 contains 12 residues. DNA for the CDR3: TGTGCCAGACCAGGGCCGCCCGACGAGCAGTACTTC. As protein: CARPGPPDEQYF.

This chain connects TRBV2 to TRBJ2-3; perhaps TRBD1 as D (6 bases). CDR3 size: 14 residues. Germline lookup yields CDR1 SNHLY and CDR2 FYNNEI. Trimming pared 9 bases from V and 2 bases from J, leaving 15 bases between. In DNA form, the CDR3 reads TGTGCCAGAAGTATCACAGGGCCCACAGATACGCAGTATTTT. Its translation is CARSITGPTDTQYF.

The CDR3 DNA is TGTGCCAGCAGTTTCCCGGGCTACAATGAGCAGTTCTTC. It translates to CASSFPGYNEQFF. The V call is TRBV28, the J call TRBJ2-1; D remains unclear. The CDR3 has 13 amino acids. Trimming took 3 bases from V and 3 from J, leaving 6 bases between them. Germline CDR1 is MDHEN and CDR2 is SYDVKM. The full variable domain, completed using reference TRBV28 and TRBJ2-1, is DVKVTQSSRYLVKRTGEKVFLECVQDMDHENMFWYRQDPGLGLRLIYFSYDVKMKEKGDIPEGYSVSREKKERFSLILESASTNQTSMYLCASSFPGYNEQFFGPGTRLTVL.

The gene calls are TRBV4-2 and TRBJ2-2, with D possibly matching TRBD2 (5 bases). Trimming left V 0 bases short and J 0 bases short, with 14 bases between. The germline V gene encodes CDR1 LGHNA and CDR2 YNFKEQ. CDR3 length: 18 amino acids. The CDR3 sequence: CASSQDPRAGANTGELFF. For the CDR3, the DNA is TGTGCCAGCAGCCAAGATCCGCGGGCGGGCGCGAACACCGGGGAGCTGTTTTTT.

This clone was picked up a small number of times. The V call is TRBV18, the J call TRBJ1-5, with D tentatively TRBD1 (5 bases). CDR3 length equals 15 residues. CDR1 is KGHSH, CDR2 LQKENI, per germline. Trimming shortened V by 3 bases and J by 2 bases, and 11 bases separated the two germline ends. The CDR3 loop is CASSPGARGNQPQHF. The CDR3 DNA reads TGTGCCAGCTCACCTGGGGCCAGGGGCAATCAGCCCCAGCATTTT. The full variable domain, completed using reference TRBV18 and TRBJ1-5, is NAGVMQNPRHLVRRRGQEARLRCSPMKGHSHVYWYRQLPEEGLKFMVYLQKENIIDESGMPKERFSAEFPKEGPSILRIQQVVRGDSAAYFCASSPGARGNQPQHFGDGTRLSIL.

This clone was picked up many times. The genes are TRBV5-1 and TRBJ1-3; D is possibly TRBD1 (6 bases). Trimming took 3 bases from V and 4 from J, leaving 14 bases between them. The CDR3 extends over 15 amino acids. CDR1 and CDR2 from the germline V gene are SGHRS and YFSETQ. The CDR3 sequence is CASSSSTGQGNTIYF. For the CDR3, the DNA is TGCGCCAGCAGCTCCTCGACAGGCCAAGGAAACACCATATATTTT. Full variable domain (rest looked up from reference TRBV5-1 and TRBJ1-3): KAGVTQTPRYLIKTRGQQVTLSCSPISGHRSVSWYQQTPGQGLQFLFEYFSETQRNKGNFPGRFSGRQFSNSRSEMNVSTLELGDSALYLCASSSSTGQGNTIYFGEGSWLTVV.

This clone came up a few times. The rearrangement joins TRBV7-2 to TRBJ2-7; D not certain. Trimming took off 0 bases at V and 6 bases at J, with 15 bases between the two ends. Per the germline V gene, CDR1 is SGHTA and CDR2 is FQGNSA. The CDR3 contains 15 residues. The CDR3, as DNA: TGTGCCAGCAGCTTAGCGGCCAATGGGCCCGGCGAGCAGTACTTC. This gives the protein CASSLAANGPGEQYF.

J is TRBJ1-2 and V is TRBV7-9; 7 bases are shared with TRBD1. Unmatched junction bases numbered 8, after V lost 5 bases and J lost 8 bases. CDR1 is SEHNR, CDR2 FQNEAQ, per germline (reference sequence). The CDR3 contains 13 residues. CDR3 in DNA: TGTGCCAGCAGCGAGGACAGGTCTTGGGGCTACACCTTC. Translation: CASSEDRSWGYTF.

This rearrangement joins TRBV6-6 to TRBJ1-1; D may be TRBD1 (5 bases). Germline CDR1 and CDR2: MNHNY and SVGAGI (reference sequence). Trimming took 6 bases from V and 1 from J, leaving 15 bases between them. The CDR3 totals 15 residues. This CDR3 is CASSLPGGENTEAFF. DNA of the CDR3: TGTGCCAGCAGCCTCCCCGGGGGGGAGAACACTGAAGCTTTCTTT.